The 22 T cell receptor beta chains below all came from one sample that was sequenced in a study of vaccination and CD4 T cells after COVID-19. Cultured CD4+ T cell DNA underwent sequencing with the Oncomine TCR Beta short-read assay. TCRdb re-analysed the PCR reads in MiXCR, keeping a single row per CDR3 protein. The sample lists about 11,000 distinct CDR3 sequences; 45% to 60% were seen once. Their recognized antigens are unknown. Regarding treatment: approximately nine-day PBMC culture with coronavirus spike peptide pools or control peptides (ViraFEST assay). The sample taken for sequencing was CD4+ T cells from blood, cultured in vitro. Receptor source: a human donor who had recovered from COVID-19.

The J gene is TRBJ1-3, the V gene TRBV11-2; TRBD1 is a possible D gene (6 bases). The CDR3 extends over 15 amino acids. CDR1 SGHAT and CDR2 FQNNGV come from the germline V gene. The V and J ends lost 4 bases and 0 bases respectively, with 10 bases between them. The DNA for the CDR3 is TGTGCCAGCAGCTCTAGACAGGTCTCTGGAAACACCATATATTTT. Amino acid sequence: CASSSRQVSGNTIYF. Combining the CDR3 with reference TRBV11-2 and TRBJ1-3 gives the whole variable domain EAGVAQSPRYKIIEKRQSVAFWCNPISGHATLYWYQQILGQGPKLLIQFQNNGVVDDSQLPKDRFSAERLKGVDSTLKIQPAKLEDSAVYLCASSSRQVSGNTIYFGEGSWLTVV.

V usage is TRBV6-4 and J usage is TRBJ2-7; tentative D call: TRBD2 (5 bases). Trimming shortened V by 2 bases and J by 4 bases, and 12 bases separated the two germline ends. This CDR3 has 14 amino acids. Germline V lookup: CDR1 MRHNA, CDR2 SNTAGT. The CDR3 here is CASSDPEEVYEQYF. The CDR3 DNA follows: TGTGCCAGCAGTGACCCCGAGGAGGTTTACGAGCAGTACTTC.

This clonotype appeared a few times. The rearrangement uses TRBV5-1 and TRBJ2-2, with a weak D call TRBD1 (6 bases). V gave up 4 bases and J gave up 5 bases, with 18 bases separating them. Looked up from germline, CDR1 is SGHRS and CDR2 is YFSETQ. The CDR3 covers 16 residues. The CDR3 loop reads CASSNRTAFNTGELFF. As DNA, the CDR3 is TGCGCCAGCAGCAATAGGACAGCCTTTAATACCGGGGAGCTGTTTTTT.

V gene TRBV7-2 combines with J gene TRBJ2-2, with 7 bases fitting TRBD2. The ends lost 8 bases at V and 0 bases at J; junction bases unmatched: 3. The V gene's germline CDR1 is SGHTA and CDR2 FQGNSA. CDR3 size: 14 residues. In DNA, the CDR3 is TGTGCCAGCCATGGGGGGGCGAACACCGGGGAGCTGTTTTTT. Protein product: CASHGGANTGELFF. The full variable domain, in which reference TRBV7-2 and TRBJ2-2 provide the parts outside the CDR3, is GAGVSQSPSNKVTEKGKDVELRCDPISGHTALYWYRQSLGQGLEFLIYFQGNSAPDKSGLPSDRFSAERTGGSVSTLTIQRTQQEDSAVYLCASHGGANTGELFFGEGSRLTVL.

The chain has TRBV9 and TRBJ2-5; 8 bases align to TRBD2. Germline lookup yields CDR1 SGDLS and CDR2 YYNGEE. V lost 0 bases and J lost 1; bases outside the gene matches: 2. The CDR3 totals 15 residues. The CDR3 nucleotides read TGTGCCAGCAGCGTAGGAACTAGCGGCCAAGAGACCCAGTACTTC. Its protein is CASSVGTSGQETQYF.

This chain connects TRBV27 to TRBJ2-3, with a tentative D call TRBD1 (6 bases). CDR3 length equals 17 residues. In germline, CDR1 is MNHEY, CDR2 SMNVEV (reference sequence). Trimming removed 6 bases from V and 4 bases from J, with 23 bases in between. CDR3 sequence reads: CASRPMRQGKDADTQYF. CDR3 nucleotide sequence: TGTGCCAGCAGACCCATGAGGCAGGGGAAGGACGCAGATACGCAGTATTTT.

This chain joins TRBV11-2 and TRBJ2-5, with 14 bases identical to TRBD2. CDR1 is SGHAT and CDR2 is FQNNGV in the germline V gene. The length of the CDR3 is 16 residues. V lost 5 bases and J lost 2; bases outside the gene matches: 4. The DNA for the CDR3 is TGTGCCAGCAGCCCCTGGACTAGCGGGGGGCAAGAGACCCAGTACTTC. Translation gives CASSPWTSGGQETQYF.

V gene TRBV7-9 combines with J gene TRBJ1-4, with D hard to call. Germline CDR1 is SEHNR and CDR2 is FQNEAQ (reference sequence). The V and J ends lost 5 bases and 2 bases respectively, with 9 bases between them. CDR3 size: 14 residues. Here the CDR3 reads CASSPTRTNEKLFF. The CDR3 coding sequence is TGTGCCAGCAGCCCCACCCGGACTAATGAAAAACTGTTTTTT.

The rearrangement uses TRBV25-1 and TRBJ2-2, with a tentative D call TRBD2 (5 bases). CDR1 is MGHDK and CDR2 is SYGVNS in the germline V gene. The CDR3 contains 13 residues. With 2 bases removed from V and 8 bases from J, the gap between germline ends came to 9 bases. The CDR3 nucleotides read TGTGCCAGCAGTGAACGCGGACTGGGGGAGCTGTTTTTT. Its translation is CASSERGLGELFF.

This chain joins TRBV20-1 and TRBJ1-5; D possibly corresponds to TRBD1 (5 bases). Trimming stripped 3 bases from V and 5 bases from J, with 8 bases between. CDR3 length: 12 amino acids. CDR1 DFQATT and CDR2 SNEGSKA come from the germline V gene (reference sequence). The CDR3 sequence: CSASLGDQPQHF. The CDR3 DNA is TGCAGTGCTAGTTTGGGGGATCAGCCCCAGCATTTT.

The chain links TRBV7-8 to TRBJ1-5; 8 bases are shared with TRBD1. Germline values: CDR1 SGHVS, CDR2 FQNEAQ. CDR3 size: 13 residues. Trimming cost V 5 bases and J 6 bases; bases outside gene matches: 3. CDR3 sequence (DNA): TGTGCCAGCAGCGAACAGGGGGGTCAGCCCCAGCATTTT. It translates to CASSEQGGQPQHF.

Worth noting for this clonotype: A junction end diverges from the germline sequence, so it may reflect a read error. V gene TRBV6-2 or TRBV6-3 combines with J gene TRBJ2-5; 12 nucleotides line up with TRBD1. Germline V gives CDR1 MNHEY, CDR2 SVGEGT. The CDR3 extends over 15 amino acids. The CDR3 reads CASNHGTGGQGTQYF. The CDR3 region has the DNA TGTGCCAGCAACCACGGGACAGGGGGCCAAGGGACCCAGTACTTC.

V is TRBV20-1 and J is TRBJ1-2; 8 bases are a match to TRBD1. The CDR3 length is 14 residues. V gave up 6 bases and J gave up 6 bases; unmatched junction bases: 12. Germline V gene sequence: CDR1 DFQATT, CDR2 SNEGSKA (reference sequence). The CDR3 loop reads CSAQGAGRNDGYTF. As DNA, the CDR3 is TGCAGTGCCCAGGGGGCAGGTCGCAACGATGGCTACACCTTC.

The chain has TRBV6-1 and TRBJ2-3; 11 bases line up with TRBD2. Germline V gene lookup returns CDR1 MNHNS and CDR2 SASEGT. V lost 8 bases to trimming and J lost 3 bases; unmatched junction nucleotides: 7. The CDR3 is 15 amino acids. Here the CDR3 DNA reads TGTGCCAGCTTTAGCGGGGGGGCCGGGACAGATACGCAGTATTTT. It is translated as CASFSGGAGTDTQYF.

This clonotype was picked up a small number of times. This sequence joins TRBV6-2 or TRBV6-3 and TRBJ2-2; no reliable D call. The V end lost 5 bases, the J end lost 5 bases, and 9 bases lay between the germline ends. The CDR3 is made up of 13 amino acids. CDR1 is MNHEY and CDR2 is SVGEGT in the germline V gene. CDR3 in DNA: TGTGCCAGCAGTACTGTCTTAACCGGGGAGCTGTTTTTT. Protein product: CASSTVLTGELFF.

The rearrangement links TRBV2 to TRBJ2-2, with 8 bases lining up with TRBD1. V dropped 1 base and J dropped 6; count of bases not matched to a gene: 4. The CDR3 is 15 amino acids. Germline CDR1 SNHLY, CDR2 FYNNEI. DNA for the CDR3: TGTGCCAGCAGTGAAGGGACAGGGAGGTCCGGGGAGCTGTTTTTT. This encodes CASSEGTGRSGELFF.

The genes are TRBV2 and TRBJ2-2; D tentatively reads TRBD1 or TRBD2 (5 bases each). With 3 bases removed from V and 8 bases from J, the gap between germline ends came to 13 bases. CDR1 is SNHLY, CDR2 FYNNEI, per germline. The CDR3 length is 14 residues. Written as DNA, the CDR3 is TGTGCCAGCAGTGAGAGTGGATGGGGGGGGGAGCTGTTTTTT. Translation: CASSESGWGGELFF.

The genes are TRBV5-5 and TRBJ2-5; tentative D call: TRBD1 (5 bases). V was cut by 6 bases and J by 1 base, with 10 bases left in between. The CDR3 loop spans 13 amino acids. CDR1 is SGHKS and CDR2 is YYEKEE in the germline V gene (reference sequence). CDR3 amino acids: CASTYRFQETQYF. As DNA, the CDR3 is TGTGCCAGCACCTACAGGTTCCAAGAGACCCAGTACTTC.

The J gene is TRBJ2-5, the V gene TRBV20-1; 7 positions match TRBD2. This CDR3 comprises 16 residues. Per the germline V gene, CDR1 is DFQATT and CDR2 is SNEGSKA (reference sequence). V lost 2 bases and J lost 4; bases outside the gene matches: 13. The CDR3 sequence is CSARFLGASGGETQYF. For the CDR3, the DNA is TGCAGTGCTAGATTTCTTGGGGCTAGCGGAGGAGAGACCCAGTACTTC.

This chain connects TRBV11-3 to TRBJ1-1; a possible D gene is TRBD1 (5 bases). The germline CDR1 and CDR2 sequences are SGHNT and YENEEA. V was pared by 0 bases and J by 2 bases, with 28 bases between. The CDR3 has 21 amino acids. This chain's CDR3 is CASSLEGQGRLLQMNNTEAFF. The CDR3, as DNA: TGTGCCAGCAGCTTAGAGGGTCAGGGAAGACTCCTTCAGATGAACAACACTGAAGCTTTCTTT.

This clonotype was recorded a few times. V is TRBV11-2 and J is TRBJ1-5; D may be TRBD1 (5 bases). This CDR3 contains 13 residues. Trimming removed 4 bases at V and 6 bases at J, with 10 bases between. Germline V gives CDR1 SGHAT, CDR2 FQNNGV. CDR3 nucleotides: TGTGCCAGCAGCTGGGGGGGAGGTCAGCCCCAGCATTTT. Translating gives CASSWGGGQPQHF.

The V and J genes are TRBV2 and TRBJ2-7; the match to TRBD2 covers 12 bases. V gave up 9 bases and J gave up 6 bases; unmatched junction bases: 12. The germline V gene encodes CDR1 SNHLY and CDR2 FYNNEI. The CDR3 length is 15 residues. CDR3 coding DNA: TGTGCCAGTACTCTAGCGGGGGGGCCGGGAGGCGAGCAGTACTTC. Amino acid sequence: CASTLAGGPGGEQYF.